This T cell receptor beta chain was recorded in a study of early T cells in non-severe SARS-CoV-2 infection. About the research overall: Sequencing was performed on bulk RNA from unsorted whole blood, leaving chains unpaired.

The TCR library protocol attached unique molecular identifiers to the individual cDNA molecules. TCRdb re-called the 5' RACE reads with MiXCR, one entry per CDR3 protein. The sample lists more than 50,000 distinct CDR3 sequences, roughly an eighth seen once, with roughly 9.1% in the top ten. This receptor was obtained from an adult who was a healthcare worker with PCR-confirmed SARS-CoV-2 infection or an uninfected control (not recorded which). Material for sequencing was whole blood.

The CDR3 nucleotides are TGTGCCAGCAGTTTACTCCGTGAGCAGTTCTTC. As protein: CASSLLREQFF. The rearrangement links TRBV28 to TRBJ2-1, with D unclear. Germline V gene sequence: CDR1 MDHEN, CDR2 SYDVKM. Trimming stripped 2 bases from V and 9 bases from J, with 5 bases between. The CDR3 totals 11 residues.